This entry concerns a single T cell receptor (beta chain). Its antigen is undetermined. CDR3 size: 15 residues. Germline lookup yields CDR1 MNHEY and CDR2 SVGAGI. J was trimmed by 4 bases and V by 6 bases; bases with no gene match: 7. Here immunoSEQ multiplex PCR was the method, and the copy in TCRdb shows in-frame clones only, minus some. The repertoire holds approximately 7,300 clones, with 90% to 95% as singletons. This sample is part of a study of lymphopenia after photon versus proton radiotherapy. Regarding the study as a whole: Survival link was tested only in deceased patients; proton benefit remains a possibility. Larger post-nadir TCR diversity loss correlated inversely with survival in deceased patients. Under photons, naive T cells and diversity fell while effector/memory populations rose. Oligoclonal CD8+ Temra expansion after nadir drove photon patients' diversity drop.

The TCR originated in a woman aged 50 to 65 with cholangiocarcinoma. Sequenced material: peripheral blood, taken from a patient treated with photon-based radiotherapy. This chain joins TRBV6-5 and TRBJ2-2; 8 nucleotides agree with TRBD1. The CDR3 loop is CASSRGQAGTGELFF. CDR3 DNA: TGTGCCAGCAGCCGGGGACAGGCCGGCACCGGGGAGCTGTTTTTT.